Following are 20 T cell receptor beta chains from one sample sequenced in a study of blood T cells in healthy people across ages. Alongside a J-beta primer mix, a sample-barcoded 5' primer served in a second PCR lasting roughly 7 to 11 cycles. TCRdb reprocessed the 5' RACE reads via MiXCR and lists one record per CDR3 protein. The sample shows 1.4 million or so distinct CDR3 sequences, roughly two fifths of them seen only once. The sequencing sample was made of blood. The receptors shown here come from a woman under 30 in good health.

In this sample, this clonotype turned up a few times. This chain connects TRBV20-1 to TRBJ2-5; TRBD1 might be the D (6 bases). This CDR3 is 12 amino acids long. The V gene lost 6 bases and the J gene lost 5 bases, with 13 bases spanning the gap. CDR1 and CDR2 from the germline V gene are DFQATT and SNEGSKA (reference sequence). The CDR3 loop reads CSAKTGGETQYF. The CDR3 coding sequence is TGCAGTGCCAAGACAGGCGGGGAGACCCAGTACTTC.

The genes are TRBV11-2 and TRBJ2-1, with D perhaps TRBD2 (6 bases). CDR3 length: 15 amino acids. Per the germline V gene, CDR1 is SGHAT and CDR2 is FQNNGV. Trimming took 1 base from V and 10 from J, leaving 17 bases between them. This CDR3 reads CASSLGLGSPYEQFF. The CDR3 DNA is TGTGCCAGCAGCTTAGGGCTCGGGAGTCCCTACGAGCAGTTCTTC.

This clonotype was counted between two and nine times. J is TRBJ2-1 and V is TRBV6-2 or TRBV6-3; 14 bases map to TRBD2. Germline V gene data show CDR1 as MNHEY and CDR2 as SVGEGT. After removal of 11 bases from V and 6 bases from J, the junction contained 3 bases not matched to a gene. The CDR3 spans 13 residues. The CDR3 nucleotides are TGTGCCGCAGGACTAGCGGGAGGCAATGAGCAGTTCTTC. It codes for CAAGLAGGNEQFF.

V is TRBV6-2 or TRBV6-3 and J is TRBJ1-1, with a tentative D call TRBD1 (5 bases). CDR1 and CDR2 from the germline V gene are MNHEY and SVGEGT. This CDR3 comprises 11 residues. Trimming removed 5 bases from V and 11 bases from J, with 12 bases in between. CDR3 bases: TGTGCCAGCAGTGATTTCAGGGATGCTTTCTTT. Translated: CASSDFRDAFF.

For the CDR3, the DNA is TGTGCCAGCAGTACTCCTAGCGGGCGGATGGCCCAGTACTTC. Translating it yields CASSTPSGRMAQYF. The chain uses TRBV6-2 or TRBV6-3 and TRBJ2-5; 8 positions agree with TRBD2. The CDR3 is made up of 14 amino acids. The germline CDR1 and CDR2 sequences are MNHEY and SVGEGT. The V gene end was trimmed by 5 bases and the J gene end by 9 bases; junction bases not matched to a gene: 11.

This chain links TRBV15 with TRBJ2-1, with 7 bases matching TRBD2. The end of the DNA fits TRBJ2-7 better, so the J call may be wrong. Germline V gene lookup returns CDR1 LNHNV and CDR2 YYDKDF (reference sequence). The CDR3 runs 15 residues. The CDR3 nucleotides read TGTGCCACCAGCAGAGATGCGGGAGTAATCAATGAGCAGTACTTC. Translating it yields CATSRDAGVINEQYF.

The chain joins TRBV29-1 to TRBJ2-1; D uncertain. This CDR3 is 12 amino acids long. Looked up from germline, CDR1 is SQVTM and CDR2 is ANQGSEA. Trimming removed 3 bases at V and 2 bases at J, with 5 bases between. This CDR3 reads CSVDPAYNEQFF. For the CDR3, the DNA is TGCAGCGTTGATCCTGCCTACAATGAGCAGTTCTTC.

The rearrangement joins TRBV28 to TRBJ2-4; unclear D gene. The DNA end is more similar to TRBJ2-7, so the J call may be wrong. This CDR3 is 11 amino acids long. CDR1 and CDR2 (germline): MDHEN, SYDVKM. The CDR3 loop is CASISSHEQYF. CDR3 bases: TGTGCCAGCATAAGTAGCCACGAGCAGTACTTC.

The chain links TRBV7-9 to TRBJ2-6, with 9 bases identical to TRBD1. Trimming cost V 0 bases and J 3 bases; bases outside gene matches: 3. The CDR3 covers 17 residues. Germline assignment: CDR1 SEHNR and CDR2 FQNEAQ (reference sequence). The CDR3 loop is CASSLAQGAVGANVLTF. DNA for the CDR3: TGTGCCAGCAGCTTAGCACAGGGGGCAGTTGGGGCCAACGTCCTGACTTTC.

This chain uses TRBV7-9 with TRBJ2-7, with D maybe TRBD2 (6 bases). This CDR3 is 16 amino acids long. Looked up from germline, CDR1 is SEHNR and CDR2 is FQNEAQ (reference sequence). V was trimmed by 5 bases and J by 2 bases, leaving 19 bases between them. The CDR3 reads CASSPRGGGSPYEQYF. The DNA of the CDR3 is TGTGCCAGCAGCCCCCGGGGCGGAGGGAGCCCCTACGAGCAGTACTTC.

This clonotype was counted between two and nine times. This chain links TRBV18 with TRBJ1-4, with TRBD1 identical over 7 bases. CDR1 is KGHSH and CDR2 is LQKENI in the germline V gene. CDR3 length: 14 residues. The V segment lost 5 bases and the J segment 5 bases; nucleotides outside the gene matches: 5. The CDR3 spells CASSFRDRNEKLFF. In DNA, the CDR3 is TGTGCCAGCTCATTCCGGGACAGAAATGAAAAACTGTTTTTT.

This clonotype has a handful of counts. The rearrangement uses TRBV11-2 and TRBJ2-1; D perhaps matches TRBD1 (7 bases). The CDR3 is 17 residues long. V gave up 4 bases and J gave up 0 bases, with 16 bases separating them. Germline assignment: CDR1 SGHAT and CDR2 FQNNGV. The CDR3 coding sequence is TGTGCCAGCAGCTCTATCGGAGGGGGCAGCTCCTACAATGAGCAGTTCTTC. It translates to CASSSIGGGSSYNEQFF.

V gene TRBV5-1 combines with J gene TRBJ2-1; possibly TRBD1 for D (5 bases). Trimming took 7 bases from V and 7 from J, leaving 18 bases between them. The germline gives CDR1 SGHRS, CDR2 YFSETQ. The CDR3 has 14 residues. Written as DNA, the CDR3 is TGCGCCAGCCACAGGTACTCTACTGGGAATGAGCAGTTCTTC. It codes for CASHRYSTGNEQFF.

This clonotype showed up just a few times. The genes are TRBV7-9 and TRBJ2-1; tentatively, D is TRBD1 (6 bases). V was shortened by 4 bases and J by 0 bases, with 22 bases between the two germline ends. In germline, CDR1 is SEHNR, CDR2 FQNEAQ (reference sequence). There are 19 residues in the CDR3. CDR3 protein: CASSYANSDSISSYNEQFF. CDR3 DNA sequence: TGTGCCAGCAGCTACGCGAATTCGGACAGCATCAGCTCCTACAATGAGCAGTTCTTC.

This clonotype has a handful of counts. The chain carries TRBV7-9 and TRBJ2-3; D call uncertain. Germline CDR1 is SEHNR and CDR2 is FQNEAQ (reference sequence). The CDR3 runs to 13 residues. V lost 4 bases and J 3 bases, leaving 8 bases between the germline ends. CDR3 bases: TGTGCCAGCAGCTCCCAGGTTACAGATACGCAGTATTTT. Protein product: CASSSQVTDTQYF. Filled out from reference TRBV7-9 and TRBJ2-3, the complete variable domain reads DTGVSQNPRHKITKRGQNVTFRCDPISEHNRLYWYRQTLGQGPEFLTYFQNEAQLEKSRLLSDRFSAERPKGSFSTLEIQRTEQGDSAMYLCASSSQVTDTQYFGPGTRLTVL.

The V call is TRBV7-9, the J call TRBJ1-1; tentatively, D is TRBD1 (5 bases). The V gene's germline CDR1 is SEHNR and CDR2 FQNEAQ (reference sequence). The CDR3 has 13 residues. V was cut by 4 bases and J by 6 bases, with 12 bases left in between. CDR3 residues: CASSSSGVAEAFF. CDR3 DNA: TGTGCCAGCAGCTCGTCGGGGGTAGCTGAAGCTTTCTTT.

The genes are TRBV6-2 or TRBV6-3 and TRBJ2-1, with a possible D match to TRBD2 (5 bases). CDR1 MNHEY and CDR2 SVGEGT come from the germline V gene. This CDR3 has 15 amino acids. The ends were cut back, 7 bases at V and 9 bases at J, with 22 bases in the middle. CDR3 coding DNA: TGTGCCAGCACTCCCCACGTAGGGAGTTCGGGTGAGCAGTTCTTC. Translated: CASTPHVGSSGEQFF.

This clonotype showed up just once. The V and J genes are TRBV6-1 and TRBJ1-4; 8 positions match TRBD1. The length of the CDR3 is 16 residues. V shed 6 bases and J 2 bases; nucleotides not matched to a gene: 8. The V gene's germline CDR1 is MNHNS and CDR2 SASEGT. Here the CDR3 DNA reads TGTGCCAGCAGCAAGGACAGGGCGACGACTAATGAAAAACTGTTTTTT. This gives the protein CASSKDRATTNEKLFF.

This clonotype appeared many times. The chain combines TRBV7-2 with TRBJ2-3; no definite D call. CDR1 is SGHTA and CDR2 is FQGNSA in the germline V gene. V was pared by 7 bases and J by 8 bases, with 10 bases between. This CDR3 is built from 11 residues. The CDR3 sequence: CASIIFGTQYF. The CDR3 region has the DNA TGTGCCAGCATTATATTTGGTACGCAGTATTTT.

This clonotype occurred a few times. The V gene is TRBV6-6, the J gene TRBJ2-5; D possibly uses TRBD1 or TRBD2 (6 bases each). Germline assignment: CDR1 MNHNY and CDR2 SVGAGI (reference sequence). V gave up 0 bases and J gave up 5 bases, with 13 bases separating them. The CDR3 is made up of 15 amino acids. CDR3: CASSYSQRGRETQYF. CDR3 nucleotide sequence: TGTGCCAGCAGTTACTCGCAACGGGGGCGGGAGACCCAGTACTTC.